A single sample is the source of the 30 T cell receptor beta chains below, sequenced in a study of blood T cell repertoires in COVID-19 (dated by TCRdb to about 2020). Library construction relied on the immunoSEQ multiplex PCR assay. The source is immuneACCESS, and TCRdb retained only in-frame sequences with V and J called. Part of the clones is not carried over; for the studies checked, unresolved V genes explain less than half of this, and the remainder is unexplained. Here the sample has approximately 210,000 clones; 81% occur a single time. 8% to 9.5% of the sample is held by the ten biggest clonotypes. Sequencing used PBMCs or T cells enriched from blood (not recorded which). The receptors were gathered from a woman aged 50 to 60 with acute COVID-19.

In its sample, this clone was seen a few times. V gene TRBV27 combines with J gene TRBJ1-1; D call uncertain. The germline V gene encodes CDR1 MNHEY and CDR2 SMNVEV (reference sequence). V was trimmed by 0 bases and J by 4 bases, leaving 12 bases between them. The CDR3 spans 15 residues. The chain's CDR3 is CASSLSSGYGTEAFF. CDR3 bases: TGTGCCAGCAGTTTATCGTCCGGGTATGGCACTGAAGCTTTCTTT.

This chain uses TRBV14 with TRBJ1-2; D ambiguous. From germline, CDR1 is SGHDN and CDR2 FVKESK. This CDR3 is built from 15 residues. V was trimmed by 2 bases and J by 4 bases, leaving 14 bases between them. The CDR3 reads CASSQSGGSTYGYTF. CDR3 sequence (DNA): TGTGCCAGCAGCCAATCGGGAGGCAGCACCTATGGCTACACCTTC.

The chain uses TRBV18 and TRBJ2-7, with TRBD2 matching 11 bases. Unmatched junction bases numbered 16, after V lost 3 bases and J lost 3 bases. Germline CDR1 is KGHSH and CDR2 is LQKENI. The CDR3 sequence is 19 residues long. CDR3 coding DNA: TGTGCCAGCTCACCCAACTCGGGACTAGCGGCCGCCTTGCGCTACGAGCAGTACTTC. Encoded protein: CASSPNSGLAAALRYEQYF.

The chain uses TRBV4-1 and TRBJ1-1, with D possibly being TRBD1 (6 bases). Germline values: CDR1 MGHRA, CDR2 YSYEKL. The CDR3 spans 15 residues. Trimming removed 0 bases from V and 4 bases from J, with 12 bases in between. As DNA, the CDR3 is TGCGCCAGCAGCCAAGATGGGGGGGCAAGCACTGAAGCTTTCTTT. Its protein is CASSQDGGASTEAFF.

The rearrangement joins TRBV27 to TRBJ2-3; 8 positions match TRBD2. The CDR3 loop spans 23 amino acids. The V gene's germline CDR1 is MNHEY and CDR2 SMNVEV (reference sequence). V lost 8 bases to trimming and J lost 4 bases; unmatched junction nucleotides: 35. Here the CDR3 reads CASLFWVPGGPRPIIIAADTQYF. The DNA for the CDR3 is TGTGCCAGCCTGTTCTGGGTCCCGGGGGGGCCCAGACCTATTATCATAGCCGCAGATACGCAGTATTTT.

The rearrangement joins TRBV9 to TRBJ1-1; D perhaps matches TRBD1 (6 bases). Trimming pared 2 bases from V and 4 bases from J, leaving 12 bases between. The V gene's germline CDR1 is SGDLS and CDR2 YYNGEE. This CDR3 has 14 residues. The CDR3 here is CASSVQGSSTEAFF. In nucleotides, the CDR3 is TGTGCCAGCAGCGTGCAGGGGAGTAGCACTGAAGCTTTCTTT.

This clone was observed once. The chain has TRBV28 and TRBJ1-4; D may be TRBD1 (5 bases). From germline, CDR1 is MDHEN and CDR2 SYDVKM. The CDR3 covers 15 residues. V lost 6 bases, J lost 5 bases, and 16 bases lay in between. DNA of the CDR3: TGTGCCAGCAGGATCATGGGGGGACTAAATGAAAAACTGTTTTTT. Its protein is CASRIMGGLNEKLFF.

The V gene is TRBV19, the J gene TRBJ1-4; no firm D call. Germline CDR1 and CDR2: LNHDA and SQIVND (reference sequence). There are 15 residues in the CDR3. V was clipped by 2 bases and J by 0 bases, with 7 bases between them. In nucleotides, the CDR3 is TGTGCCAGTAGTATACAGGTGGCAACTAATGAAAAACTGTTTTTT. Translating it yields CASSIQVATNEKLFF.

The V call is TRBV9, the J call TRBJ2-3; perhaps TRBD2 as D (7 bases). The germline V gene encodes CDR1 SGDLS and CDR2 YYNGEE. The length of the CDR3 is 15 residues. The V end lost 6 bases, the J end lost 5 bases, and 19 bases lay between the germline ends. The CDR3 bases are TGTGCCAGCACTCGGGGGGCGCAACCCCTAGATACGCAGTATTTT. It is translated as CASTRGAQPLDTQYF.

CDR3 sequence (DNA): TGTGCCATCAGTGAGTCCCCAGGGGGAGAGACCCAGTACTTC. Translation gives CAISESPGGETQYF. The gene calls are TRBV10-3 and TRBJ2-5; 7 bases match TRBD1. The ends lost 0 bases at V and 4 bases at J; junction bases unmatched: 2. This CDR3 contains 14 residues. Germline CDR1 ENHRY, CDR2 SYGVKD.

The chain couples TRBV19 to TRBJ2-1, with 11 bases identical to TRBD2. This CDR3 has 12 residues. Per the germline V gene, CDR1 is LNHDA and CDR2 is SQIVND (reference sequence). Unmatched junction bases numbered 7, after V lost 5 bases and J lost 16 bases. CDR3 in DNA: TGTGCCAGTAGTGTAACTAGCGGGAGTCTTTTCTTC. Its protein product is CASSVTSGSLFF.

This sequence joins TRBV24-1 and TRBJ1-2; maybe TRBD1 (6 bases). The CDR3 loop spans 14 amino acids. Trimming cost V 3 bases and J 8 bases, with 15 bases left between them. Germline V lookup: CDR1 KGHDR, CDR2 SFDVKD. The CDR3 nucleotides are TGTGCCACCAGTGATGGGGCGGACAGAAGAGGCTACACCTTC. This codes for CATSDGADRRGYTF.

The chain employs TRBV5-1 and TRBJ2-3; perhaps TRBD2 as D (6 bases). The germline CDR1 and CDR2 sequences are SGHRS and YFSETQ. V gave up 0 bases and J gave up 5 bases, with 7 bases separating them. CDR3 length: 13 residues. The CDR3 sequence: CASSLEGLDTQYF. The CDR3 coding sequence is TGCGCCAGCAGCTTGGAGGGACTAGATACGCAGTATTTT.

The rearrangement links TRBV9 to TRBJ1-2; D remains unclear. Germline V gene lookup returns CDR1 SGDLS and CDR2 YYNGEE. V shed 0 bases and J shed 6 bases, with 12 bases lying between them. The CDR3 is made up of 14 amino acids. CDR3 in amino acids: CASSVEVRGNGYTF. Here the CDR3 DNA reads TGTGCCAGCAGCGTAGAAGTCAGAGGCAATGGCTACACCTTC.

This chain uses TRBV9 with TRBJ1-3; D may be TRBD1 (5 bases). V lost 3 bases to trimming and J lost 0 bases, with 10 bases between them. Per germline, CDR1 SGDLS and CDR2 YYNGEE. This CDR3 is built from 15 residues. CDR3 protein: CASSGQPSSGNTIYF. CDR3 sequence (DNA): TGTGCCAGCAGCGGACAGCCCAGCTCTGGAAACACCATATATTTT.

In DNA, the CDR3 is TGTGCCAGCACTTCGGCAGGGGTTTCTGAAAAACTGTTTTTT. Amino acid sequence: CASTSAGVSEKLFF. The chain couples TRBV25-1 to TRBJ1-4, with D possibly matching TRBD1 (6 bases). Trimming took off 7 bases at V and 7 bases at J, with 16 bases between the two ends. This CDR3 comprises 14 residues. Germline CDR1 reads MGHDK; CDR2 reads SYGVNS.

V gene TRBV4-3 combines with J gene TRBJ1-2; D is undetermined. Germline values: CDR1 LGHNA, CDR2 YSLEER. This CDR3 is built from 12 residues. With 4 bases removed from V and 7 bases from J, the gap between germline ends came to 10 bases. CDR3: CASSPGLGGYTF. CDR3 nucleotide sequence: TGCGCCAGCAGCCCGGGTTTGGGTGGCTACACCTTC.

V and J are TRBV30 and TRBJ2-3; possible D gene TRBD2, 6 bases. There are 11 residues in the CDR3. The germline V gene encodes CDR1 GTSNPN and CDR2 SVGIG (reference sequence). Trimming took 3 bases from V and 8 from J, leaving 9 bases between them. CDR3 nucleotides: TGTGCCTGGAGACTAGCATTTACGCAGTATTTT. It codes for CAWRLAFTQYF.

The chain has TRBV7-2 and TRBJ2-1, with 7 bases lining up with TRBD2. Unmatched junction bases numbered 9, after V lost 1 base and J lost 6 bases. Germline CDR1 reads SGHTA; CDR2 reads FQGNSA. This CDR3 has 16 residues. The CDR3 DNA sequence: TGTGCCAGCAGCTTAGGACCTAGCGGTATAGGCAATGAGCAGTTCTTC. It is translated as CASSLGPSGIGNEQFF.

V gene TRBV6-2 or TRBV6-3 combines with J gene TRBJ1-2, with D tentatively TRBD1 (5 bases). CDR3 length equals 14 residues. Trimming removed 5 bases at V and 4 bases at J, with 14 bases between. Germline V CDR1 and CDR2: MNHEY, SVGEGT. Written as DNA, the CDR3 is TGTGCCAGCAGTGTGGCAGGGATGGCCTATGGCTACACCTTC. It specifies CASSVAGMAYGYTF.

The genes are TRBV5-1 and TRBJ1-1, with a possible D match to TRBD1 (5 bases). The V gene lost 3 bases and the J gene lost 1 base, with 7 bases spanning the gap. This CDR3 is built from 13 residues. Germline assignment: CDR1 SGHRS and CDR2 YFSETQ. The CDR3 nucleotides read TGCGCCAGCAGCTGGACACAGAACACTGAAGCTTTCTTT. Protein: CASSWTQNTEAFF. The entire variable domain, with the rest obtained from reference TRBV5-1 and TRBJ1-1, is as follows: KAGVTQTPRYLIKTRGQQVTLSCSPISGHRSVSWYQQTPGQGLQFLFEYFSETQRNKGNFPGRFSGRQFSNSRSEMNVSTLELGDSALYLCASSWTQNTEAFFGQGTRLTVV.

The chain is built from TRBV28 and TRBJ2-3; D remains ambiguous. The germline gives CDR1 MDHEN, CDR2 SYDVKM. V dropped 10 bases and J dropped 4 bases, with 15 bases sitting between them. This CDR3 has 13 residues. The CDR3 region is CATRRGAADTQYF. CDR3 in DNA: TGTGCCACCCGACGAGGTGCGGCAGATACGCAGTATTTT.

The gene calls are TRBV7-2 and TRBJ2-7; TRBD1 is a possible D gene (6 bases). Germline CDR1 reads SGHTA; CDR2 reads FQGNSA. The CDR3 spans 15 residues. Trimming pared 0 bases from V and 7 bases from J, leaving 16 bases between. In DNA form, the CDR3 reads TGTGCCAGCAGCTTAGCTTCTCCCGGGACAATAGAGCAGTACTTC. This gives the protein CASSLASPGTIEQYF.

The chain is built from TRBV6-6 and TRBJ1-4; 11 positions agree with TRBD1. Trimming took 2 bases from V and 7 from J; bases not matched to a gene: 3. CDR3 length: 15 amino acids. Per the germline V gene, CDR1 is MNHNY and CDR2 is SVGAGI (reference sequence). This CDR3 is CASSYGQGAPEKLFF. As DNA, the CDR3 is TGTGCCAGCAGTTACGGACAGGGGGCGCCTGAAAAACTGTTTTTT.

The chain recombines TRBV19 with TRBJ2-2; 14 bases match TRBD2. Germline CDR1 is LNHDA and CDR2 is SQIVND (reference sequence). V lost 9 bases, J lost 0 bases, and 3 bases stayed unmatched. CDR3 length: 16 residues. The CDR3 DNA sequence: TGTGCCAGCGGACTAGCGGGGGGCTCGAACACCGGGGAGCTGTTTTTT. Its protein product is CASGLAGGSNTGELFF. Variable domain in full (rest from reference TRBV19 and TRBJ2-2): DGGITQSPKYLFRKEGQNVTLSCEQNLNHDAMYWYRQDPGQGLRLIYYSQIVNDFQKGDIAEGYSVSREKKESFPLTVTSAQKNPTAFYLCASGLAGGSNTGELFFGEGSRLTVL.

The chain uses TRBV2 and TRBJ1-5; 8 nucleotides agree with TRBD1. The length of the CDR3 is 18 residues. V shed 8 bases, J shed 2 bases, and the junction held 17 bases outside the gene matches. The V gene's germline CDR1 is SNHLY and CDR2 FYNNEI. Here the CDR3 reads CASEMGLDRVIRNQPQHF. CDR3 sequence (DNA): TGTGCCAGCGAGATGGGGCTGGACAGGGTTATTCGCAATCAGCCCCAGCATTTT.

V is TRBV7-2 and J is TRBJ1-3; 7 bases fit TRBD1. Germline values: CDR1 SGHTA, CDR2 FQGNSA. V lost 5 bases, J lost 0 bases, and 7 bases stayed unmatched. The CDR3 is 16 amino acids. CDR3 loop: CASSEQTGASGNTIYF. CDR3 DNA sequence: TGTGCCAGCAGCGAACAAACAGGGGCCTCTGGAAACACCATATATTTT. The whole variable domain, remainder taken from reference TRBV7-2 and TRBJ1-3, is GAGVSQSPSNKVTEKGKDVELRCDPISGHTALYWYRQSLGQGLEFLIYFQGNSAPDKSGLPSDRFSAERTGGSVSTLTIQRTQQEDSAVYLCASSEQTGASGNTIYFGEGSWLTVV.

The chain carries TRBV4-1 and TRBJ2-1; 8 bases are shared with TRBD2. This CDR3 spans 16 amino acids. V shed 4 bases and J 3 bases; nucleotides not matched to a gene: 8. CDR1 is MGHRA and CDR2 is YSYEKL in the germline V gene. The DNA for the CDR3 is TGCGCCAGCAGCCTTACTAGCGGTCTCAACTACAATGAGCAGTTCTTC. It specifies CASSLTSGLNYNEQFF.

The chain links TRBV11-2 to TRBJ1-6; weak D call: TRBD1 (5 bases). V lost 1 base and J lost 7, with 20 bases in between. Looked up from germline, CDR1 is SGHAT and CDR2 is FQNNGV. This CDR3 is built from 18 residues. The DNA of the CDR3 is TGTGCCAGCAGCTTAGGGGGGGAGTCAGTGGGCCTAAATTCACCCCTCCACTTT. Amino acid sequence: CASSLGGESVGLNSPLHF. Supplemented by reference TRBV11-2 and TRBJ1-6, the full variable domain reads EAGVAQSPRYKIIEKRQSVAFWCNPISGHATLYWYQQILGQGPKLLIQFQNNGVVDDSQLPKDRFSAERLKGVDSTLKIQPAKLEDSAVYLCASSLGGESVGLNSPLHFGNGTRLTVT.

The chain combines TRBV19 with TRBJ1-5; TRBD1 might be the D (5 bases). V was cut by 5 bases and J by 2 bases, with 19 bases left in between. CDR3 length: 17 amino acids. Germline lookup yields CDR1 LNHDA and CDR2 SQIVND (reference sequence). Here the CDR3 DNA reads TGTGCCAGTAGTCCCAGACAGTTTGACCCCGGCAATCAGCCCCAGCATTTT. It yields the protein CASSPRQFDPGNQPQHF. The entire variable domain, with the rest obtained from reference TRBV19 and TRBJ1-5, is as follows: DGGITQSPKYLFRKEGQNVTLSCEQNLNHDAMYWYRQDPGQGLRLIYYSQIVNDFQKGDIAEGYSVSREKKESFPLTVTSAQKNPTAFYLCASSPRQFDPGNQPQHFGDGTRLSIL.